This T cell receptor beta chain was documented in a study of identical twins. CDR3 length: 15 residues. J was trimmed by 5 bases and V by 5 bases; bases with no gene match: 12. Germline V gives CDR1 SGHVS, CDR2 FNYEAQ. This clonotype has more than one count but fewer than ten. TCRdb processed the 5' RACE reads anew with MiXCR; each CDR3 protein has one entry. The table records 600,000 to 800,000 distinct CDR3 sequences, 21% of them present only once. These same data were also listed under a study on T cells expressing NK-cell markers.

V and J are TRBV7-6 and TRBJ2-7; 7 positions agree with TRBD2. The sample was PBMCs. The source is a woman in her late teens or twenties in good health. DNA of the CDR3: TGTGCCAGCAGCCTAGAGGTGGGAGGGCAGAACGAGCAGTACTTC. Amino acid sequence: CASSLEVGGQNEQYF. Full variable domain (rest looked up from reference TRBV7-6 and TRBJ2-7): GAGVSQSPRYKVTKRGQDVALRCDPISGHVSLYWYRQALGQGPEFLTYFNYEAQQDKSGLPNDRFSAERPEGSISTLTIQRTEQRDSAMYRCASSLEVGGQNEQYFGPGTRLTVT.